What follows is one T cell receptor beta chain and its context. What it binds is unknown. CDR3 length equals 15 residues. The V segment lost 2 bases and the J segment 7 bases; nucleotides outside the gene matches: 8. The germline V gene has CDR1 MGHRA and CDR2 YSYEKL. TCRdb's copy holds only in-frame clones and misses some; the assay was immunoSEQ multiplex PCR. The sample lists approximately 90,000 clones, just under 75% occurring once. This sample is part of a study of CD8 T cell repertoires and HIV-1 epitope variants. Study as a whole: Controls were a CMV, EBV and flu peptide pool, Ebola AY9 negative control, and no-peptide well. Epitopes were three Gag families plus Nef HW9 and YT9. The baseline condition was 1M T cells left uncultured. Study conclusions and caveats: No clonotypes responded to the TAALDMSHF plasma variant; roughly 5 recognized KF9, one HW9.

This receptor was taken from a male donor with HIV. The sample consisted of uncultured baseline CD8+ T cells from peripheral blood mononuclear cells (PBMCs). The genes are TRBV4-1 and TRBJ2-7; 10 nucleotides match TRBD1. This chain's CDR3 is CASSQYRQGAWEQYF. The CDR3 nucleotides are TGCGCCAGCAGCCAATACCGACAGGGGGCGTGGGAGCAGTACTTC.